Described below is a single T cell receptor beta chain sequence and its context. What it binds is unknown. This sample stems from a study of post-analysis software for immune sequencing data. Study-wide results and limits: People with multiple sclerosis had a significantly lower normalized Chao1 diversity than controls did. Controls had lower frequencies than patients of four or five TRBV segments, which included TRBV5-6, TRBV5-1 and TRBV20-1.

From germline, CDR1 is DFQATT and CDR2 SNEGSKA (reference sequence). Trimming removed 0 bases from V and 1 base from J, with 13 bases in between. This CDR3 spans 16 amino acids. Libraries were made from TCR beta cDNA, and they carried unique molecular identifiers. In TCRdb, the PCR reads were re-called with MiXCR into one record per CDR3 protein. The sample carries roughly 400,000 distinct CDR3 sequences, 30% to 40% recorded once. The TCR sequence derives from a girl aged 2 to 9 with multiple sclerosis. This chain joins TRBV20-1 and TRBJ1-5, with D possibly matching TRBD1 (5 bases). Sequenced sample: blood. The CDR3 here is CSARDWGERSNQPQHF. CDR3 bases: TGCAGTGCTAGAGATTGGGGGGAAAGGAGCAATCAGCCCCAGCATTTT.